In this sample, the clone carrying this TCR beta chain turned up once. Its antigen is still unknown. Across several immunoSEQ plates, the genomic DNA of each subset was split evenly. Libraries were prepared by immunoSEQ multiplex PCR; TCRdb keeps only in-frame clonotypes and omits some of them. The sample yields more than 850,000 clones, around 78% seen once. The entry originates in a study of shared clonotypes between healthy human individuals. Looking at the study overall: Participating donors consisted of two women and a few men aged 18 to 49. Used for every donor were three CD4 naive, three CD4 memory, two CD8 naive and one CD8 memory plate. Study-level points and caveats: Sharing across a handful of donors was seen in 4% to 5.5% of naive CD4 clonotypes.

This receptor was taken from a man aged 18 to 30 in good health. Some clones in this sample may be carry-over from other donors' samples. The sequenced sample was memory CD4+ T cells from PBMCs. Subset denoted: CD45RA-negative fraction.

The CDR3 reads CASSFWGFNQPQHF. The CDR3 coding sequence is TGTGCCAGCAGTTTTTGGGGGTTTAATCAGCCCCAGCATTTT. The chain links TRBV28 to TRBJ1-5; weak D call: TRBD1 (5 bases). Trimming shortened V by 3 bases and J by 4 bases, and 10 bases separated the two germline ends. Germline CDR1 reads MDHEN; CDR2 reads SYDVKM. The CDR3 covers 14 residues.